The 14 T cell receptor beta chains below come from one sample, sequenced in a study of T cell repertoires in cytomegalovirus infection. TCRdb itself ran the reads through MiXCR, one entry per CDR3 protein. The table records a few hundred thousand distinct CDR3 sequences, roughly 34% of them present only once. Their target antigens are unknown. The sample in question was cultured PBMCs, obtained from culture after CMV antigen stimulation. The receptors derive from a human donor in good health (CMV status not recorded). Some clones in this sample may be carry-over from other donors' samples.

This clonotype was observed at least ten times. This sequence joins TRBV7-2 and TRBJ2-1; 9 positions match TRBD2. V gave up 8 bases and J gave up 2 bases; unmatched junction bases: 7. Germline values: CDR1 SGHTA, CDR2 FQGNSA. CDR3 length: 15 amino acids. CDR3 sequence: CASGRGGSTYNEQFF. The CDR3 DNA reads TGTGCCAGCGGGCGGGGGGGTAGTACCTACAATGAGCAGTTCTTC.

The table lists this clonotype with a few counts. V gene TRBV7-2 combines with J gene TRBJ2-7; 14 nucleotides match TRBD2. This CDR3 has 16 amino acids. The germline gives CDR1 SGHTA, CDR2 FQGNSA. With V trimmed by 1 base and J by 2 bases, 1 base remained unmatched. CDR3 sequence reads: CASSLGGLAGAYEQYF. CDR3 DNA sequence: TGTGCCAGCAGCTTAGGGGGACTAGCGGGAGCCTACGAGCAGTACTTC. Supplemented by reference TRBV7-2 and TRBJ2-7, the full variable domain reads GAGVSQSPSNKVTEKGKDVELRCDPISGHTALYWYRQSLGQGLEFLIYFQGNSAPDKSGLPSDRFSAERTGGSVSTLTIQRTQQEDSAVYLCASSLGGLAGAYEQYFGPGTRLTVT.

This chain uses TRBV6-1 with TRBJ2-7; 7 bases are a match to TRBD2. Germline V gene lookup returns CDR1 MNHNS and CDR2 SASEGT. Trimming cost V 10 bases and J 6 bases; bases outside gene matches: 6. This CDR3 contains 11 residues. CDR3 nucleotide sequence: TGTGCCACCCGACTAGCCTCCGAGCAGTACGTC. It codes for CATRLASEQYV.

The rearrangement joins TRBV7-2 to TRBJ2-7; D is possibly TRBD2 (6 bases). Germline V gene lookup returns CDR1 SGHTA and CDR2 FQGNSA. V was shortened by 5 bases and J by 0 bases, with 14 bases between the two germline ends. The CDR3 is made up of 15 amino acids. CDR3 sequence: CASSPLSGGSYEQYF. In nucleotides, the CDR3 is TGTGCCAGCAGCCCCCTTAGCGGAGGCTCCTACGAGCAGTACTTC.

This chain uses TRBV11-3 with TRBJ2-1, with TRBD2 identical over 8 bases. The germline gives CDR1 SGHNT, CDR2 YENEEA. The J segment lost 7 bases and the V segment lost 3 bases, leaving 11 bases of the junction unmatched. The CDR3 is made up of 16 amino acids. The CDR3 nucleotides read TGTGCCAGCAGCTTCTTCGGGAGGGGGTTACAAAATGAGCAGTTCTTC. Protein sequence: CASSFFGRGLQNEQFF.

The rearrangement joins TRBV20-1 to TRBJ2-7; 8 bases map to TRBD2. CDR1 and CDR2 from the germline V gene are DFQATT and SNEGSKA (reference sequence). The CDR3 is 13 amino acids. The ends lost 3 bases at V and 2 bases at J; junction bases unmatched: 3. The CDR3 DNA sequence: TGCAGTGCTAGCTTTAGCGGGGCCTACGAGCAGTACTTC. It codes for CSASFSGAYEQYF.

This clonotype came up a few times. V is TRBV27 and J is TRBJ2-5; D possibly uses TRBD1 or TRBD2 (5 bases each). V was pared by 2 bases and J by 4 bases, with 11 bases between. Germline lookup yields CDR1 MNHEY and CDR2 SMNVEV (reference sequence). The CDR3 is 14 residues long. The CDR3 coding sequence is TGTGCCAGCAGTTTACGCTGGGGGAGAGAGACCCAGTACTTC. Translation gives CASSLRWGRETQYF.

The chain is built from TRBV7-4 and TRBJ1-4; 7 bases line up with TRBD1. This CDR3 has 15 amino acids. V trimming: 3 bases; J trimming: 4 bases; junction bases outside the gene matches: 5. Germline CDR1 and CDR2: SGHVT and SQSDAQ. The CDR3 reads CASSFPGQSNEKLFF. The CDR3 nucleotides read TGTGCCAGCAGCTTCCCGGGACAGAGTAATGAAAAACTGTTTTTT.

Worth noting for this clonotype: A much more abundant neighbour one base away suggests this may be a read error. The chain is built from TRBV7-2 and TRBJ2-7; the D is unclear. The CDR3 is 12 residues long. Germline loops: CDR1 SGHTA, CDR2 FQGNSA. The CDR3 DNA reads as TGTGCCAGCAGCTTAAGCTTATACGCGCAGTACTTC. As protein: CASSLSLYAQYF. Full variable domain (missing parts from reference TRBV7-2 and TRBJ2-7): GAGVSQSPSNKVTEKGKDVELRCDPISGHTALYWYRQSLGQGLEFLIYFQGNSAPDKSGLPSDRFSAERTGGSVSTLTIQRTQQEDSAVYLCASSLSLYAQYFGPGTRLTVT.

This clonotype was observed many times. The chain combines TRBV7-6 with TRBJ2-3; no clear D gene. The CDR3 loop spans 12 amino acids. Germline V gene data show CDR1 as SGHVS and CDR2 as FNYEAQ. V dropped 0 bases and J dropped 4 bases, with 2 bases sitting between them. The CDR3 here is CASSLASDTQYF. The CDR3 DNA is TGTGCCAGCAGCTTAGCGTCAGATACGCAGTATTTT.

This clonotype was observed many times. CDR3 DNA sequence: TGTGCCAGCAGCTTTCTCGGACTATCCCTTGCCAGCAATGAGCAGTTCTTC. Protein product: CASSFLGLSLASNEQFF. This chain connects TRBV7-2 to TRBJ2-1; D perhaps matches TRBD2 (6 bases). The CDR3 runs to 17 residues. Germline CDR1 and CDR2: SGHTA and FQGNSA. Trimming pared 3 bases from V and 6 bases from J, leaving 21 bases between.

This chain joins TRBV27 and TRBJ1-2; possibly TRBD1 for D (6 bases). This CDR3 spans 15 amino acids. Looked up from germline, CDR1 is MNHEY and CDR2 is SMNVEV (reference sequence). Deletions cut 0 bases from V and 4 bases from J, with 12 bases between. The CDR3 DNA follows: TGTGCCAGCAGTTTATCTGCGGGGGCCATCTATGGCTACACCTTC. Amino acid sequence: CASSLSAGAIYGYTF.

A note on this clonotype: A much larger clone differs by one base, so this may be a read error. V usage is TRBV7-6 and J usage is TRBJ2-3; D remains unclear. Trimming cost V 1 base and J 0 bases, with 8 bases left between them. The CDR3 is 15 residues long. Germline assignment: CDR1 SGHVS and CDR2 FNYEAQ. DNA for the CDR3: TGTGCCAGCAGCTTAGTACAGAGCAGCACAGATACGCAGTATTTT. It specifies CASSLVQSSTDTQYF.

In its sample, this clonotype was seen once. The chain recombines TRBV28 with TRBJ2-1; 10 bases agree with TRBD2. Germline-derived CDR1 and CDR2 are MDHEN and SYDVKM. The V gene end was trimmed by 6 bases and the J gene end by 0 bases; junction bases not matched to a gene: 5. This CDR3 is 16 amino acids long. The CDR3 region is CASRPAGGPSYNEQFF. The CDR3, as DNA: TGTGCCAGCAGACCAGCGGGAGGGCCCTCCTACAATGAGCAGTTCTTC.